This T cell receptor (beta chain) originates from a study of shared T cell receptors in the human thymus. Clones were read by immunoSEQ multiplex PCR, and TCRdb kept only the in-frame ones, dropping some. In the table there are about 380,000 clones, 95% of which are singletons. This clonotype was obtained from a human donor. Material: thymocytes.

The CDR3 nucleotides are TGCAGCGTTGAAGCACGAGAGACTAGCACAGATACGCAGTATTTT. Protein sequence: CSVEARETSTDTQYF. The V call is TRBV29-1, the J call TRBJ2-3; D remains unclear. V was trimmed by 1 base and J by 0 bases, leaving 11 bases between them. Germline V lookup: CDR1 SQVTM, CDR2 ANQGSEA. CDR3 length equals 15 residues.